This TCR beta chain was sequenced for a study of cytomegalovirus exposure and HLA in healthy donors. 60 Vbeta and 13 Jbeta primers were used in PCR. Sequencing was performed with immunoSEQ multiplex PCR; in TCRdb, only in-frame clones are kept and a portion is missing. This table has fewer than 150,000 clones, more than 60% appearing once. Of note for this clone: The antigen is unknown.

Germline values: CDR1 SGHRS, CDR2 YFSETQ. V was clipped by 2 bases and J by 3 bases; unmatched bases: 0. The length of the CDR3 is 13 residues. Study-level points and caveats: Some TCR beta chains (roughly 160 of them) were listed as cytomegalovirus-associated.

Sequencing input: PBMCs. The sequence was obtained from a male donor in good health and CMV-seronegative. This rearrangement joins TRBV5-1 to TRBJ2-3; TRBD1 agrees at 7 bases. DNA of the CDR3: TGCGCCAGCAGCTTACAGGGGACAGATACGCAGTATTTT. Translation: CASSLQGTDTQYF.